These T cell receptor beta chains were read from a single sample in a study of shared clonotypes between healthy human individuals. Generated by immunoSEQ multiplex PCR, the TCRdb table keeps only in-frame clones and is missing some. The sample records about 2.5 million clones, roughly 92% being singletons. Specimen: naive CD4+ T cells from PBMCs. The receptors shown here come from a man younger than 30 in good health. Some clones in this sample may be carry-over from other donors' samples. Both conserved end residues are part of each CDR3. The order of the fields is clone size, V gene, J gene, D gene, CDR3 DNA, CDR3 protein. D genes are given only for firm matches. Clone size is given for some rows only: seen once, a few or many times, or a class if the clone is expanded.

.	TRBV29-1	TRBJ2-7	.	TGCAGCGTTGAAGATGGGGGGAGGTCCTACGAGCAGTACTTC	CSVEDGGRSYEQYF
.	TRBV11-2	TRBJ2-5	.	TGTGCCAGCAGCTACACTTCGGGCCTTCAAGAGACCCAGTACTTC	CASSYTSGLQETQYF
.	TRBV28	TRBJ1-2	.	TGTGCCAGCAGTGGGGGCCTCTTAGAAGGCTACACCTTC	CASSGGLLEGYTF
.	TRBV6-1	TRBJ2-2	.	TGTGCCAGCGGCTACAGGACCGGGGAGCTGTTTTTT	CASGYRTGELFF
.	TRBV7-8	TRBJ2-4	TRBD1	TGTGCCAGCAGCCACGACAGGGAGTGGAGCATTCAGTACTTC	CASSHDREWSIQYF
.	TRBV4-1	TRBJ2-7	.	TGCGCCAGCAGCCCACGTGGGGCGAGCTACGAGCAGTACTTC	CASSPRGASYEQYF
.	TRBV11-3	TRBJ2-7	.	TGTGCCAGCAGAACTACGGTTTTCCCCTACGAGCAGTACTTC	CASRTTVFPYEQYF
.	TRBV5-4	TRBJ1-5	.	TGTGCCAGCAGCTTGGGTGGGCAGTCGAGTGAGCCCCAGCATTTT	CASSLGGQSSEPQHF
.	TRBV6-1	TRBJ1-3	.	TGTGCCACCCCGGACACCATATATTTT	CATPDTIYF
.	TRBV5-5	TRBJ2-3	.	TGTGCCAGCAGCTTCCGGGACCACCGCACAGATACGCAGTATTTT	CASSFRDHRTDTQYF
.	TRBV11-2	TRBJ2-7	.	TGTGCCAGCAGCTTAGTGGGGCGCACCTACGAGCAGTACTTC	CASSLVGRTYEQYF
.	TRBV6-4	TRBJ2-3	TRBD2	TGTGCCAGCAGTCCAGCGGGAGCTACAGATACGCAGTATTTT	CASSPAGATDTQYF
once	TRBV7-2	TRBJ2-3	TRBD1	TGTGCCAGCAGCCCGCACGCAGGGGACAGTAGCACAGATACGCAGTATTTT	CASSPHAGDSSTDTQYF
.	TRBV14	TRBJ1-2	TRBD1	TGTGCCAGCAGCCAGAAACCGGGACAGGGGGCCTCCGCCTATGGCTACACCTTC	CASSQKPGQGASAYGYTF
.	TRBV4-2	TRBJ2-3	.	TGTGCCAGCAGCCAAGCTGCCTCCCCGGGCACTGATACGCAGTATTTT	CASSQAASPGTDTQYF
.	TRBV2	TRBJ2-1	TRBD1	TGTGCCAGCTTCGGGACAGGCGGCTACAATGAGCAGTTCTTC	CASFGTGGYNEQFF
.	TRBV5-1	TRBJ2-1	.	TGCGCCAGTTCACCCCGGAACCCGATCCACAATGAGCAGTTCTTC	CASSPRNPIHNEQFF
.	TRBV7-9	TRBJ2-7	.	TGTGCCAGCAGCTACCGCAGGGACTACGAGCAGTACTTC	CASSYRRDYEQYF
.	TRBV7-2	TRBJ1-4	TRBD1	TGTGCCAGCAGCCCGTCCAGGGGGCCGGGCGAAAAACTGTTTTTT	CASSPSRGPGEKLFF
.	TRBV23-1	TRBJ1-4	TRBD1	TGCGCCAGCAGTCAAGGACAGGGCGTAACTAATGAAAAACTGTTTTTT	CASSQGQGVTNEKLFF
.	TRBV7-3	TRBJ2-6	.	TGTGCCAGCAGCTTAAGTGCCGGGGCCAACGTCCTGACTTTC	CASSLSAGANVLTF
few	TRBV6-5	TRBJ1-1	.	TGTGCCAGCAGTTACGGGGCGTTACGGACTGAAGCTTTCTTT	CASSYGALRTEAFF
.	TRBV5-1	TRBJ2-3	TRBD1	TGCGCCAGCAGCCCGGGACAGTTTTCCTACACAGATACGCAGTATTTT	CASSPGQFSYTDTQYF
.	TRBV15	TRBJ2-4	.	TGTGCCACCAGCAGAGATCTTCAGGGAACTACACTAGCCAAAAACATTCAGTACTTC	CATSRDLQGTTLAKNIQYF
once	TRBV25-1	TRBJ2-1	.	TGTGCCAGCAGTGAAACCCGAGTCCCAACCTCGGAGCAGTTCTTC	CASSETRVPTSEQFF
once	TRBV28	TRBJ2-7	.	TGTGCCAGCACCTCATCACAGAACTACGAGCAGTACTTC	CASTSSQNYEQYF
.	TRBV18	TRBJ2-7	.	TGTGCCAGCTCACCATCGAGGGGGGAAGTCTACGAGCAGTACTTC	CASSPSRGEVYEQYF
.	TRBV5-1	TRBJ1-5	TRBD1	TGCGCCAGCAGTCCGGGGACAGGGGGCGACAATCAGCCCCAGCATTTT	CASSPGTGGDNQPQHF
.	TRBV5-8	TRBJ1-1	TRBD1	TGTGCCAGCAGATTTGAACCGGGACAGGGGAGAGACACTGAAGCTTTCTTT	CASRFEPGQGRDTEAFF
.	TRBV6-1	TRBJ2-4	.	TGTGCCAGCACCCAGGGGGGGGTTGGCATTCAGTACTTC	CASTQGGVGIQYF
.	TRBV6-1	TRBJ2-7	.	TGTGCCAGCAGGGCTTTCCTAGGGGCCTCCTACGAGCAGTACTTC	CASRAFLGASYEQYF
.	TRBV6-5	TRBJ2-5	.	TGTGCCAGCAGTTACGGCCCGCTACAAGAGACCCAGTACTTC	CASSYGPLQETQYF
.	TRBV4-2	TRBJ2-1	.	TGTGCCAGCAGCCAAGGAGAGGGAGCGGGCGACAATGAGCAGTTCTTC	CASSQGEGAGDNEQFF
.	TRBV4-1	TRBJ1-3	.	TGCGCCAGCAGTACGTATTCCGCTGGAAACACCATATATTTT	CASSTYSAGNTIYF
few	TRBV19	TRBJ1-1	TRBD1	TGTGCCAGTAGTATAGGACCCGACAGGGAAGTACGTGAAGCTTTCTTT	CASSIGPDREVREAFF
.	TRBV28	TRBJ2-7	.	TGTGCCAGCAGTGACCGGGACGAGCAGTACTTC	CASSDRDEQYF
.	TRBV5-1	TRBJ2-3	TRBD2	TGCGCCAGCAGCACCGGGACTAGCGCAGATACGCAGTATTTT	CASSTGTSADTQYF
.	TRBV5-6	TRBJ2-7	TRBD1	TGTGCCAGCAGCTCGTGGGGACAGGGGGCGCGGAGCGAGCAGTACTTC	CASSSWGQGARSEQYF
.	TRBV5-1	TRBJ1-3	.	TGCGCCAGCAGCAACCTTAATGCAGGAGCTGGAAACACCATATATTTT	CASSNLNAGAGNTIYF
.	TRBV6-5	TRBJ2-5	.	TGTGCCAGCAGTTACTCGATGTCGGGTGAGACCCAGTACTTC	CASSYSMSGETQYF
.	TRBV4-1	TRBJ2-2	TRBD2	TGCGCCAGCAGCGAAGGGCGCGGGAGGGCGTTAGCGGCCACCGGGGAGCTGTTTTTT	CASSEGRGRALAATGELFF
.	TRBV6-1	TRBJ2-4	.	TGTGCCAGCAGTCCCCAAACCCGGGGTGTAGACATTCAGTACTTC	CASSPQTRGVDIQYF
.	TRBV6-5	TRBJ1-1	.	TGTGCCAGCACCCGCCTATTGAGCACTGAAGCTTTCTTT	CASTRLLSTEAFF
.	TRBV6-5	TRBJ1-1	TRBD1	TGTGCCAGCAGTTATCGACCGGGACAGGGCACTGAAGCTTTCTTT	CASSYRPGQGTEAFF
.	TRBV7-9	TRBJ2-2	.	TGTGCCAGCAGCTCCGCTTCGGTTTTCAACACCGGGGAGCTGTTTTTT	CASSSASVFNTGELFF
.	TRBV2	TRBJ2-1	.	TGTGCCAGCAGTGAAGCGCGAAGCCCCAATGAGCAGTTCTTC	CASSEARSPNEQFF
once	TRBV5-1	TRBJ1-3	.	TGCGCCAGCAGCTTGGGAGCAGCTGGAAACACCATATATTTT	CASSLGAAGNTIYF
.	TRBV30	TRBJ2-2	.	TGTGCCTGGAACGAGGGCCCGAACACCGGGGAGCTGTTTTTT	CAWNEGPNTGELFF
.	TRBV4-1	TRBJ1-4	.	TGCGCCAGCAGCCAAGATTCAGGGTTTAATGAAAAACTGTTTTTT	CASSQDSGFNEKLFF
.	TRBV10-1	TRBJ1-1	.	TGCGCCAGCAGTGCTTGGGCAGGGAGCACTGAAGCTTTCTTT	CASSAWAGSTEAFF
.	TRBV5-1	TRBJ2-5	TRBD2	TGCGCCAGCAGCGCCGGACTAGCGGGAGTACAAGAGACCCAGTACTTC	CASSAGLAGVQETQYF
.	TRBV7-2	TRBJ2-3	.	TGTGCCAGCAGCTTAGAGATGAGTAGCACAGATACGCAGTATTTT	CASSLEMSSTDTQYF
.	TRBV7-2	TRBJ1-2	TRBD1	TGTGCCAGCAGCTTAGCGGGGGGGACAGATGGCTACACCTTC	CASSLAGGTDGYTF
.	TRBV5-1	TRBJ2-3	TRBD2	TGCGCCAGCAGCTTGTATGTGGCGGGAGGAGTAGCAGATACGCAGTATTTT	CASSLYVAGGVADTQYF
once	TRBV28	TRBJ2-7	.	TGTGCCAGCAGTTCCTCAGGGGTCCCCGCCTACGAGCAGTACTTC	CASSSSGVPAYEQYF